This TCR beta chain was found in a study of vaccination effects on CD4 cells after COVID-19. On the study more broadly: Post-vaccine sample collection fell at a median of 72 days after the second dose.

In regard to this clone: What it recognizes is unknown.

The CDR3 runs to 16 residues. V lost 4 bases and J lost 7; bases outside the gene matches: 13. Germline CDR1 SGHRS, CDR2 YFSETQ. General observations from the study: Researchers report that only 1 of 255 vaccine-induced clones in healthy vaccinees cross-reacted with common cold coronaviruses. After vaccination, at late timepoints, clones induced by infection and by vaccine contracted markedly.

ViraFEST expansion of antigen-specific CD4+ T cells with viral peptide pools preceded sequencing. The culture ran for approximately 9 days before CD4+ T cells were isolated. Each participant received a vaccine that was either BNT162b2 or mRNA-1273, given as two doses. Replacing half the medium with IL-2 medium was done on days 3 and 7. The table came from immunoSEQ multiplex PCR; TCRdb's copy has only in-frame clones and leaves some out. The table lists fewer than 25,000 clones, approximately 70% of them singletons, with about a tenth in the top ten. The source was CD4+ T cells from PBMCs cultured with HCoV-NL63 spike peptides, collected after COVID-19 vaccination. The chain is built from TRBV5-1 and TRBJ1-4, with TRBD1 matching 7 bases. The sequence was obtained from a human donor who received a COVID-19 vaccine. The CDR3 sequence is CASSTEDRSISEKLFF. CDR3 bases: TGCGCCAGCAGCACGGAGGACAGGTCGATAAGTGAAAAACTGTTTTTT.